The 24 T cell receptor beta chains given below trace back to one sample, sequenced in a study of T cells in Graves' hyperthyroidism and ophthalmopathy. It was RNA transcripts that yielded the amplified TCR beta CDR3 regions. The study used the HTBI primer set for a first-round RT-PCR of the TCR CDR3. Via MiXCR, TCRdb re-called the multiplex PCR reads, giving one row per CDR3 protein. The profile shows over 550,000 distinct CDR3 sequences, roughly a sixth of them singletons. Sequencing used blood. The receptor source for this set is a young woman with Graves' hyperthyroidism.

This chain connects TRBV5-1 to TRBJ1-2; TRBD1 matches 8 bases. CDR3 length: 17 amino acids. From germline, CDR1 is SGHRS and CDR2 YFSETQ. The ends lost 4 bases at V and 8 bases at J; junction bases unmatched: 19. CDR3 sequence: CASSLHSPGQEGTGYTF. CDR3 in DNA: TGCGCCAGCAGCCTCCACTCCCCGGGACAGGAGGGAACAGGCTACACCTTC.

This clonotype was counted between two and nine times. The genes are TRBV20-1 and TRBJ2-3, with D perhaps TRBD2 (6 bases). From germline, CDR1 is DFQATT and CDR2 SNEGSKA (reference sequence). This CDR3 contains 16 residues. V lost 2 bases and J lost 2, with 17 bases in between. CDR3 nucleotide sequence: TGCAGTGCTAGAAAGGAGGGCCAGACCCTCACAGATACGCAGTATTTT. Its translation is CSARKEGQTLTDTQYF.

This clonotype was seen repeatedly, ten times or more. The genes are TRBV5-1 and TRBJ2-7; D is tentatively TRBD1 or TRBD2 (5 bases each). The CDR3 sequence is 13 residues long. Germline loops: CDR1 SGHRS, CDR2 YFSETQ. Trimming removed 3 bases from V and 3 bases from J, with 10 bases in between. The CDR3 protein is CASSYRDGYEQYF. The CDR3 region has the DNA TGCGCCAGCAGCTACCGGGACGGCTACGAGCAGTACTTC.

The table lists this clonotype with many counts. The rearrangement joins TRBV5-6 to TRBJ1-1; D is perhaps TRBD1 (6 bases). CDR1 is SGHDT, CDR2 YYEEEE, per germline. The CDR3 totals 14 residues. The V and J ends lost 4 bases and 7 bases respectively, with 17 bases between them. Here the CDR3 DNA reads TGTGCCAGCAGCCCTATTACAGGGCAAATTGAAGCTTTCTTT. Its protein is CASSPITGQIEAFF.

The J gene is TRBJ1-1, the V gene TRBV6-2 or TRBV6-3, with a weak D call TRBD1 (5 bases). Germline V gene data show CDR1 as MNHEY and CDR2 as SVGEGT. Trimming left V 6 bases short and J 4 bases short, with 27 bases between. The CDR3 is 18 amino acids. The CDR3 region is CASSKVKKAMLGGTEAFF. The DNA for the CDR3 is TGTGCCAGCAGCAAAGTTAAAAAGGCTATGTTGGGGGGCACTGAAGCTTTCTTT.

The gene calls are TRBV7-9 and TRBJ2-1, with TRBD2 matching over 13 bases. Germline V gene data show CDR1 as SEHNR and CDR2 as FQNEAQ (reference sequence). The junction had 0 bases not matched to a gene; V was cut back by 3 bases and J by 1 base. The CDR3 is 16 amino acids. CDR3 region: CASSLGLAGSYNEQFF. The CDR3 DNA follows: TGTGCCAGCAGCTTGGGACTAGCGGGATCCTACAATGAGCAGTTCTTC.

The chain couples TRBV10-3 to TRBJ1-5; the match to TRBD1 covers 9 bases. There are 15 residues in the CDR3. J lost 4 bases, V lost 3 bases, and 4 bases had no gene match. CDR1 is ENHRY, CDR2 SYGVKD, per germline. The CDR3 DNA reads TGTGCCATCAGTGATGGGGACAGGGCTAATCAGCCCCAGCATTTT. Encoded protein: CAISDGDRANQPQHF.

The chain employs TRBV3-1 and TRBJ2-2, with D perhaps assigned TRBD1 or TRBD2 (5 bases each). The CDR3 consists of 12 residues. The V gene's germline CDR1 is LGHDT and CDR2 YNNKEL (reference sequence). V was shortened by 5 bases and J by 6 bases, with 7 bases between the two germline ends. The CDR3 protein is CASSEGSGELFF. CDR3 nucleotide sequence: TGTGCCAGCAGCGAGGGGTCCGGGGAGCTGTTTTTT.

This clonotype came up many times. V usage is TRBV7-6 and J usage is TRBJ2-3, with 8 bases lining up with TRBD1. The CDR3 consists of 16 residues. Germline-derived CDR1 and CDR2 are SGHVS and FNYEAQ. V lost 1 base and J lost 3; bases outside the gene matches: 6. CDR3 loop: CASSLGSTGATDTQYF. The DNA of the CDR3 is TGTGCCAGCAGCTTAGGGTCGACAGGGGCAACAGATACGCAGTATTTT.

This clonotype was counted at least ten times. The DNA for the CDR3 is TGTGCCAGCATGGTCGCCAGCACCTACGAGCAGTACTTC. Translation gives CASMVASTYEQYF. V usage is TRBV28 and J usage is TRBJ2-7, with D unclear. Trimming removed 7 bases at V and 2 bases at J, with 12 bases between. The CDR3 spans 13 residues. The V gene's germline CDR1 is MDHEN and CDR2 SYDVKM.

The DNA for the CDR3 is TGTGCCAGCATCCCAAGGAGGGGGAGCACAGATACGCAGTATTTT. This encodes CASIPRRGSTDTQYF. The V and J genes are TRBV6-2 or TRBV6-3 and TRBJ2-3; perhaps D is TRBD1 or TRBD2 (6 bases each). The V end lost 7 bases, the J end lost 0 bases, and 14 bases lay between the germline ends. The CDR3 runs 15 residues. CDR1 is MNHEY and CDR2 is SVGEGT in the germline V gene.

CDR3 DNA: TGCAGTGCGGGGGGACACTACAATCAGCCCCAGCATTTT. Translating gives CSAGGHYNQPQHF. The J gene is TRBJ1-5, the V gene TRBV20-1; maybe TRBD1 (6 bases). V lost 6 bases, J lost 3 bases, and 12 bases lay in between. This CDR3 comprises 13 residues. Germline V gene lookup returns CDR1 DFQATT and CDR2 SNEGSKA (reference sequence).

The V gene is TRBV5-6, the J gene TRBJ2-7, with 10 bases aligning to TRBD1. The CDR3 is 14 residues long. From germline, CDR1 is SGHDT and CDR2 YYEEEE. Trimming removed 4 bases from V and 3 bases from J; junction bases left unmatched: 4. In DNA, the CDR3 is TGTGCCAGCAGCCGACGGACAGGGGGCTACGAGCAGTACTTC. Encoded protein: CASSRRTGGYEQYF.

In this sample, this clonotype turned up a few times. The chain combines TRBV6-2 or TRBV6-3 with TRBJ2-6, with 11 bases that match TRBD1. Losses at the gene ends were 0 bases for V and 1 base for J; bases not matched to a gene: 5. CDR1 and CDR2 (germline): MNHEY, SVGEGT. This CDR3 is built from 19 residues. This CDR3 is CASSYSGQGEDSGANVLTF. As DNA, the CDR3 is TGTGCCAGCAGTTACTCGGGACAGGGGGAAGATTCTGGGGCCAACGTCCTGACTTTC.

This clonotype was picked up a small number of times. The chain recombines TRBV6-5 with TRBJ2-3, with 12 bases identical to TRBD2. This CDR3 spans 17 amino acids. Trimming at V came to 2 bases and at J to 0 bases, leaving 3 bases not matched to a gene. CDR1 MNHEY and CDR2 SVGAGI come from the germline V gene. CDR3 in DNA: TGTGCCAGCAGTTACCCCGGACTAGCGGGGAGCACAGATACGCAGTATTTT. Translating gives CASSYPGLAGSTDTQYF.

DNA for the CDR3: TGCGCCAGCAGCGGGACAGAAGGCTACGAGCAGTACTTC. Its protein product is CASSGTEGYEQYF. J is TRBJ2-7 and V is TRBV5-1, with TRBD1 matching over 7 bases. The germline V gene has CDR1 SGHRS and CDR2 YFSETQ. This CDR3 contains 13 residues. The trim removed 4 bases at V and 3 bases at J, leaving 4 bases unmatched.

V gene TRBV5-6 combines with J gene TRBJ2-7; D is possibly TRBD2 (6 bases). Deletions cut 6 bases from V and 3 bases from J, with 28 bases between. Germline CDR1 reads SGHDT; CDR2 reads YYEEEE. The CDR3 sequence is 18 residues long. The CDR3 DNA is TGTGCCAGCATCCCCCAGTGGCGGGTAGCGGTTGGATTCTACGAGCAGTACTTC. It codes for CASIPQWRVAVGFYEQYF.

J is TRBJ2-7 and V is TRBV7-2, with D possibly TRBD2 on 6 matching bases. The CDR3 spans 21 residues. Germline CDR1 is SGHTA and CDR2 is FQGNSA. The V gene lost 0 bases and the J gene lost 2 bases, with 29 bases spanning the gap. The CDR3 DNA follows: TGTGCCAGCAGCTTAGCCCGATCGACGCCTTATCAGGGAGGCCACCCCTACGAGCAGTACTTC. It is translated as CASSLARSTPYQGGHPYEQYF. The full variable domain, its missing parts supplied by reference TRBV7-2 and TRBJ2-7, is GAGVSQSPSNKVTEKGKDVELRCDPISGHTALYWYRQSLGQGLEFLIYFQGNSAPDKSGLPSDRFSAERTGGSVSTLTIQRTQQEDSAVYLCASSLARSTPYQGGHPYEQYFGPGTRLTVT.

This clonotype was counted many times. The rearrangement uses TRBV11-1 and TRBJ2-7; 7 nucleotides match TRBD1. V shed 0 bases and J 3 bases; nucleotides not matched to a gene: 5. In germline, CDR1 is SGHAT, CDR2 FQDESV (reference sequence). This CDR3 is 15 amino acids long. CDR3 coding DNA: TGTGCCAGCAGCTTAGCTTCCGGGACAGACTACGAGCAGTACTTC. Amino acid sequence: CASSLASGTDYEQYF.

This clonotype has at least ten counts. V is TRBV27 and J is TRBJ2-3; D possibly corresponds to TRBD1 (8 bases). Germline V lookup: CDR1 MNHEY, CDR2 SMNVEV (reference sequence). Trimming stripped 4 bases from V and 4 bases from J, with 15 bases between. The CDR3 extends over 15 amino acids. The CDR3 coding sequence is TGTGCCAGCAGTTACTACAGGGGGGGGGCAGATACGCAGTATTTT. This encodes CASSYYRGGADTQYF.

There are a few counts of this clonotype. The V call is TRBV3-1, the J call TRBJ1-2; D might be TRBD1 (5 bases). V lost 11 bases, J lost 5 bases, and 21 bases lay in between. The germline V gene has CDR1 LGHDT and CDR2 YNNKEL (reference sequence). The CDR3 loop spans 14 amino acids. The CDR3, as DNA: TGTGCCGGCCGGGACGATGAACGTTCTTATGGCTACACCTTC. Translation gives CAGRDDERSYGYTF.

This clonotype was recorded many times. The chain carries TRBV20-1 and TRBJ2-2; D is possibly TRBD2 (6 bases). The CDR3 sequence is 14 residues long. Between the trimmed V and J ends, which lost 0 bases and 3 bases, there was a span of 8 bases. Germline CDR1 reads DFQATT; CDR2 reads SNEGSKA (reference sequence). This CDR3 reads CSARERGDTGELFF. CDR3 DNA sequence: TGCAGTGCTAGAGAACGCGGGGACACCGGGGAGCTGTTTTTT.

This clonotype was seen a few times. The chain has TRBV29-1 and TRBJ2-1, with 9 bases that match TRBD2. The junction had 5 bases not matched to a gene; V was cut back by 5 bases and J by 0 bases. CDR3 size: 15 residues. Germline V lookup: CDR1 SQVTM, CDR2 ANQGSEA. The CDR3 coding sequence is TGCAGCGTTTTCGCGGGGGGGTTCTCCTACAATGAGCAGTTCTTC. This sequence encodes CSVFAGGFSYNEQFF.

The table lists this clonotype with a few counts. The chain uses TRBV12-3 or TRBV12-4 and TRBJ1-1; D is unclear. The V end lost 1 base, the J end lost 0 bases, and 15 bases lay between the germline ends. CDR3 length equals 17 residues. CDR3 nucleotides: TGTGCCAGCAGTTTAGGTTTTGTTGACAAGATGAACACTGAAGCTTTCTTT. Its protein product is CASSLGFVDKMNTEAFF.